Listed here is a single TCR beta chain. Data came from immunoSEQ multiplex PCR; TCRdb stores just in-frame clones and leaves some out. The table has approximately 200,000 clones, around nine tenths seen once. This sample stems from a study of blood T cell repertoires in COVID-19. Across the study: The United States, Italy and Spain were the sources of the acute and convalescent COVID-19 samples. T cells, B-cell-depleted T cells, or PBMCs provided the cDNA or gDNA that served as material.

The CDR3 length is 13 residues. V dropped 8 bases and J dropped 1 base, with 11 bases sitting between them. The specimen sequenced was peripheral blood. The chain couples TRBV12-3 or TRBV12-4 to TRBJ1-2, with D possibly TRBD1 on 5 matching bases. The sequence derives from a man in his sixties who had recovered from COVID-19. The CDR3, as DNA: TGTGCCAGCCAGGGCTGGCATAACTATGGCTACACCTTC. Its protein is CASQGWHNYGYTF.